The source of this T cell receptor beta chain is a study of cytomegalovirus exposure and HLA in healthy donors. A remark on this clone: The antigen remains unidentified.

V shed 0 bases and J 2 bases; nucleotides not matched to a gene: 10. Germline assignment: CDR1 ENHRY and CDR2 SYGVKD. This CDR3 contains 17 residues. PCR used 60 Vbeta primers and 13 Jbeta primers. Per the study methods: A later analysis tallied some 84 million unique TCR beta chains, roughly 11 million of them shared. Profiled with immunoSEQ multiplex PCR; TCRdb holds only in-frame clones, not every one. V and J calls and clone size come straight from that table; D and trimming were deduced from the DNA. The data contain 160,000 or so clones, approximately 80% of them seen just once; the ten biggest clones take up around 1.4%. Study-level points and caveats: TRBV6-2, TRBV6-3 and other indistinguishable V segments were excluded. Per a prior analysis, the majority of TCR beta V segments were productive roughly 90% or roughly 30% of the time.

Likely unrecorded immune exposures existed in these nominally healthy donors. This chain joins TRBV10-3 and TRBJ2-7; 7 bases line up with TRBD1. Input material: PBMCs. The sequence came from a woman between 18 and 29 years old in good health and CMV-seronegative. The chain's CDR3 is CAISESLVGQGAYEQYF. In nucleotides, the CDR3 is TGTGCCATCAGTGAGTCTTTAGTCGGGCAGGGGGCCTACGAGCAGTACTTC.